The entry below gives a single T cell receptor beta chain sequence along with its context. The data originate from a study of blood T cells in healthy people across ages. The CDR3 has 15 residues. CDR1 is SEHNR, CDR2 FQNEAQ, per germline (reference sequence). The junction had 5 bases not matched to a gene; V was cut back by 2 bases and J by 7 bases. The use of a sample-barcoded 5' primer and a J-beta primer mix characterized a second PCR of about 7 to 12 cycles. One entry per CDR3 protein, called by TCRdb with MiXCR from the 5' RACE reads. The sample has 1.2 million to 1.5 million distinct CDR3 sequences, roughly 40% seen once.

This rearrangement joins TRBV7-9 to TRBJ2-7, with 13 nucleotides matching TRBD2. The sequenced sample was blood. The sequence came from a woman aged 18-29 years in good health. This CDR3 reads CASSLPTGLAGEQYF. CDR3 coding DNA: TGTGCCAGCAGCTTACCCACGGGACTAGCGGGAGAGCAGTACTTC.